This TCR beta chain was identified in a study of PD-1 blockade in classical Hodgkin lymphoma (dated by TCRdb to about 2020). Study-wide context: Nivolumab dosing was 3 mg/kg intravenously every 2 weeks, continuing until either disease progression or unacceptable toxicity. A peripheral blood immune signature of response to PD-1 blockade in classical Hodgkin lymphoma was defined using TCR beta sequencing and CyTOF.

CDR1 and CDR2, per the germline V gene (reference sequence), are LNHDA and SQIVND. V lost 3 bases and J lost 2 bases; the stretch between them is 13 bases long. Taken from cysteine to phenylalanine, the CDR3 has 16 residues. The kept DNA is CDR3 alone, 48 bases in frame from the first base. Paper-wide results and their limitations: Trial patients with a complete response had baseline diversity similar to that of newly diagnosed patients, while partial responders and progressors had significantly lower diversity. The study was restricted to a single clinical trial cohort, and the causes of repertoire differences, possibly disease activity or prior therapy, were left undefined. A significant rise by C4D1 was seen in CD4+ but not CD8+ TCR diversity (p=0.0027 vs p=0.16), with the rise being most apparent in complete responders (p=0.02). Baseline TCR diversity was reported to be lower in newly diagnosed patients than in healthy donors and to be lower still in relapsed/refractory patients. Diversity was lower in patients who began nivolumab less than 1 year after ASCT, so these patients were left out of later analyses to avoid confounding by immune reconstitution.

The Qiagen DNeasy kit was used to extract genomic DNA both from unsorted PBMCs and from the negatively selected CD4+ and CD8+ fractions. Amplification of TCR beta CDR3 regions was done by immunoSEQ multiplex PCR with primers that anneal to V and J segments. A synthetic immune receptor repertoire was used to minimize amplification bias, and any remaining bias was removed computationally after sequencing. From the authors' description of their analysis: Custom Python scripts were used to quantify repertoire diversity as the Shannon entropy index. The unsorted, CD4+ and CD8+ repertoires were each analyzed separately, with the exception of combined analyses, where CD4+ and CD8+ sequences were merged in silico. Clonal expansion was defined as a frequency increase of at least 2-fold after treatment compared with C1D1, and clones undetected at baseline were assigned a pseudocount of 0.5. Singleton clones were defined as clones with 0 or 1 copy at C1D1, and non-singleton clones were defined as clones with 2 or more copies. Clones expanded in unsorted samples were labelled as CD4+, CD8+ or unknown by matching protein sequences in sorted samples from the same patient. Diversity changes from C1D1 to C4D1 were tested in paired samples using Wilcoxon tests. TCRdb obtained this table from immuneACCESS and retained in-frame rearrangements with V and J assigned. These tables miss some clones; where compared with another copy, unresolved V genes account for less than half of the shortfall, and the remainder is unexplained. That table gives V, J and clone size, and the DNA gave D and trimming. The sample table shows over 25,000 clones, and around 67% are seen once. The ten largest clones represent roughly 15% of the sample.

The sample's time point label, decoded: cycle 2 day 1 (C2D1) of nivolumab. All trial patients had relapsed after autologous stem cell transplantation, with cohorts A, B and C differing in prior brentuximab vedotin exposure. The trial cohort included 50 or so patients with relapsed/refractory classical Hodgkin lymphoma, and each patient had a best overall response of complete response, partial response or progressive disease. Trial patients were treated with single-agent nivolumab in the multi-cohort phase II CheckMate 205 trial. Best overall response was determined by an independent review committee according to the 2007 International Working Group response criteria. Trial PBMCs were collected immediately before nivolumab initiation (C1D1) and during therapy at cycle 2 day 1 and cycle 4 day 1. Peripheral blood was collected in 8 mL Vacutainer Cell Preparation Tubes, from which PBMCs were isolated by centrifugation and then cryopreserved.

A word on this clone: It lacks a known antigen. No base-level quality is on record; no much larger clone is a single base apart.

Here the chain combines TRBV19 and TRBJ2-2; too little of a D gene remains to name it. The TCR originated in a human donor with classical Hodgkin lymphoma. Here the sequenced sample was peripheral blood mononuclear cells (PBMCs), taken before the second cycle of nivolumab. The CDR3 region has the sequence CASSIGEDINTGELFF. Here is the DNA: TGTGCCAGTAGTATCGGCGAAGATATTAACACCGGGGAGCTGTTTTTT.